In this sample, the clone carrying this TCR beta chain turned up once. It may be a read error: a sequence one base away is much more abundant. Each CDR3 protein gets one entry after TCRdb re-called the 5' RACE reads with MiXCR. The sample contains tens of thousands of distinct CDR3 sequences, roughly a tenth of which appear only once. These data belong to a study of T cells after yellow fever vaccination. The CDR3 loop spans 16 amino acids. V was trimmed by 8 bases and J by 0 bases, leaving 16 bases between them. Germline lookup yields CDR1 LGHNA and CDR2 YNFKEQ. Sequences were derived from PBMCs, either bulk or a sorted T-cell subset (CD4+, CD8+, memory, or dextramer-sorted; not recorded which), sampled more than 14 days after the first yellow fever vaccination. The chain has TRBV4-2 and TRBJ2-2; D is possibly TRBD1 or TRBD2 (6 bases each). The sequence was obtained from a man younger than 30 who received the YFV17D yellow fever vaccine. CDR3 DNA sequence: TGTGCCAGCGGAGGGGCAAGGGGGTCGAACACCGGGGAGCTGTTTTTT. Its translation: CASGGARGSNTGELFF.